This is a list of T cell receptor beta chains from one sample in a study of T cells in Graves' hyperthyroidism and ophthalmopathy. TCRdb analysed the multiplex PCR reads with MiXCR anew, one entry per CDR3 protein. The table includes around 570,000 distinct CDR3 sequences, around 20% detected once. The material sequenced was blood. The receptors shown here come from a man aged 40-49 years with Graves' ophthalmopathy. Both conserved end residues are part of each CDR3. Each record gives: D gene, clone size, J gene, V gene, CDR3 protein, CDR3 DNA. The D gene is left open where the match is weak. Rows give clone size only sometimes, using once, few, many, or a class for an expanded clone.

D: TRBD1
size: few
J: TRBJ1-5
V: TRBV20-1
CDR3: CSARIIQGAGQPQHF
DNA: TGCAGTGCTAGGATTATACAGGGGGCAGGGCAGCCCCAGCATTTT

D: TRBD1
size: NA
J: TRBJ2-7
V: TRBV13
CDR3: CASSIRDRHYEQYF
DNA: TGTGCCAGCAGCATCCGGGACAGGCACTACGAGCAGTACTTC

D: NA
size: NA
J: TRBJ2-7
V: TRBV10-3
CDR3: CAISRRGPYEQYF
DNA: TGTGCCATCAGTCGCCGGGGGCCCTACGAGCAGTACTTC

D: TRBD1
size: many
J: TRBJ2-1
V: TRBV2
CDR3: CASSRDRGYNEQFF
DNA: TGTGCCAGCAGTAGGGACAGGGGATACAATGAGCAGTTCTTC

D: TRBD1
size: many
J: TRBJ2-7
V: TRBV28
CDR3: CASSPDPGRGPHEQYF
DNA: TGTGCCAGCAGTCCCGACCCTGGCAGGGGGCCCCACGAGCAGTACTTC

D: TRBD2
size: NA
J: TRBJ2-1
V: TRBV5-1
CDR3: CASTLGGEQFF
DNA: TGCGCCAGCACCCTGGGGGGGGAGCAGTTCTTC

D: NA
size: many
J: TRBJ2-5
V: TRBV12-3/TRBV12-4
CDR3: CASSFRGETQYF
DNA: TGTGCCAGCAGTTTTAGAGGAGAGACCCAGTACTTC

D: TRBD2
size: many
J: TRBJ2-7
V: TRBV20-1
CDR3: CSAPDPLAGGGEQYF
DNA: TGCAGTGCCCCCGACCCACTAGCGGGGGGGGGTGAGCAGTACTTC

D: NA
size: many
J: TRBJ2-5
V: TRBV10-3
CDR3: CAISETLRGETQYF
DNA: TGTGCCATCAGTGAAACCCTCCGGGGGGAGACCCAGTACTTC

D: NA
size: few
J: TRBJ2-1
V: TRBV3-1
CDR3: CASSPPGPGEQFF
DNA: TGTGCCAGCAGCCCCCCGGGGCCCGGTGAGCAGTTCTTC

D: NA
size: many
J: TRBJ2-1
V: TRBV18
CDR3: CASSPPSGGAGEQFF
DNA: TGTGCCAGCTCACCACCTTCTGGGGGCGCGGGTGAGCAGTTCTTC

D: TRBD1
size: NA
J: TRBJ2-3
V: TRBV5-1
CDR3: CASGLVSSPGGTQYF
DNA: TGCGCCAGCGGCTTGGTTTCTAGCCCAGGGGGTACGCAGTATTTT

D: TRBD1
size: NA
J: TRBJ1-1
V: TRBV2
CDR3: CASSQGQGKNTEAFF
DNA: TGTGCCAGCAGTCAGGGACAGGGGAAGAACACTGAAGCTTTCTTT

D: NA
size: NA
J: TRBJ1-1
V: TRBV6-2/TRBV6-3
CDR3: CASRGESGTEAFF
DNA: TGTGCCAGCAGGGGCGAGTCGGGCACTGAAGCTTTCTTT

D: NA
size: NA
J: TRBJ1-2
V: TRBV7-2
CDR3: CASSLWSAGYGYTF
DNA: TGTGCCAGCAGCTTGTGGTCCGCGGGCTATGGCTACACCTTC

D: TRBD1
size: many
J: TRBJ1-1
V: TRBV7-8
CDR3: CASSRWDRNTEAFF
DNA: TGTGCCAGCAGCCGCTGGGACAGAAACACTGAAGCTTTCTTT

D: NA
size: few
J: TRBJ2-1
V: TRBV6-1
CDR3: CASMRGESYNEQFF
DNA: TGTGCCAGCATGAGAGGGGAATCCTACAATGAGCAGTTCTTC

D: NA
size: many
J: TRBJ2-7
V: TRBV7-2
CDR3: CASRPGTTPYEQYF
DNA: TGTGCCAGCAGGCCGGGGACAACGCCCTACGAGCAGTACTTC

D: TRBD2
size: many
J: TRBJ2-3
V: TRBV7-9
CDR3: CASSLERLAGARADTQYF
DNA: TGTGCCAGCAGCTTAGAGCGGCTAGCGGGAGCGCGGGCAGATACGCAGTATTTT

D: NA
size: NA
J: TRBJ2-2
V: TRBV7-2
CDR3: CASSLSRGRGTGELFF
DNA: TGTGCCAGCAGCCTGTCTCGTGGGAGAGGGACCGGGGAGCTGTTTTTT